This T cell receptor (beta chain) was identified in a study of patients and donors after allogeneic stem cell transplantation. The CDR3 is 16 amino acids. Germline lookup yields CDR1 SNHLY and CDR2 FYNNEI. The V gene lost 2 bases and the J gene lost 4 bases, with 14 bases spanning the gap. This clonotype was observed many times. TCRdb re-analysed the RT-PCR reads in MiXCR, keeping a single row per CDR3 protein. The sample has tens of thousands of distinct CDR3 sequences, nearly 7% seen once. This clonotype was sampled from a human donor who was either an allogeneic HSCT recipient or a stem cell or donor lymphocyte infusion donor (not recorded which). It is not recorded whose cells these are; they may come from a transplant donor. The rearrangement joins TRBV2 to TRBJ1-4; weak D call: TRBD1 (5 bases). Sequencing was performed on blood, either unsorted or a sorted T cell fraction (not recorded which). CDR3 in DNA: TGTGCCAGCAGTGAAATGGCAGGGAAGATTAATGAAAAACTGTTTTTT. Residues: CASSEMAGKINEKLFF.